A single TCR beta chain is shown here with its context. Its target is not known. Germline V CDR1 and CDR2: LGHDT, YNNKEL (reference sequence). The CDR3 covers 18 residues. V was clipped by 0 bases and J by 6 bases; unmatched bases: 11. This specimen comes from a study of T cell responses to AZD1222 COVID-19 vaccine. Study-wide context: Doses given second, at about 4 or about 12 weeks, were pooled. Findings and limits, study-wide: Mostly white British, mostly female donors; authors suggested clonal diversity may be underestimated. Spike-specific TCR depth and breadth grew after two AZD1222 doses.

The repertoire was sequenced with immunoSEQ multiplex PCR; TCRdb's copy has only in-frame clones and lacks some. The sample records approximately 100,000 clones, 85% to 90% being singletons. This material consisted of peripheral blood, taken on day 0 of AZD1222 vaccination. This TCR came from an adult in good health. The gene calls are TRBV3-1 (or the pseudogene TRBV3-2) and TRBJ1-4, with 9 bases lining up with TRBD1. The DNA of the CDR3 is TGTGCCAGCAGCCAAGATCGGGGGGTTGGGACAGGGCATGAAAAACTGTTTTTT. Encoded protein: CASSQDRGVGTGHEKLFF.